This T cell receptor (beta chain) was observed in a study of blood T cell repertoires in COVID-19. Background on the study: Acute and convalescent COVID-19 specimens originated in the United States, Italy and Spain.

Authors' processing steps: It was from reference gene primer amplification that nucleated cell counts were estimated. Produced via immunoSEQ multiplex PCR; TCRdb's table is partial and in-frame only. That table supplies the V and J calls and clone size; D and trimming were determined from the DNA. The sample shows tens of thousands of clones, approximately 80% of them seen only once. One Seattle source followed patients from active infection through their disease course. CDR3 size: 14 residues. CDR1 is SNHLY, CDR2 FYNNEI, per germline. With 3 bases removed from V and 0 bases from J, the gap between germline ends came to 7 bases.

V and J are TRBV2 and TRBJ2-3; possibly TRBD2 for D (5 bases). The receptor's source is a man aged 25 to 40 with COVID-19, enrolled during active disease. Sequenced material: peripheral blood. The CDR3 spells CASSERASTDTQYF. As DNA, the CDR3 is TGTGCCAGCAGTGAGCGGGCAAGCACAGATACGCAGTATTTT.